The clone carrying this TCR beta chain showed up just a few times. Per the authors' pipeline: Reference gene primer amplification in the assay estimated nucleated cell counts. Sequencing used immunoSEQ multiplex PCR; TCRdb keeps in-frame clones, though not all of them. V and J calls and clone size are as listed in that table; D and trimming were resolved from the DNA. In the table there are about 91,000 clones, around 89% of which are singletons. CDR3 length: 18 amino acids. Germline-derived CDR1 and CDR2 are SEHNR and FQNEAQ (reference sequence). Germline trimming cut 0 bases from V and 4 bases from J; bases unmatched to any gene: 14. This sample was taken from a study of blood T cell repertoires in COVID-19. On the study more broadly: The samples span acute and convalescent COVID-19 from the United States, Italy and Spain. PBMCs, B-cell-depleted T cells, or T cells were the source of the cDNA or gDNA that made up the material.

The chain recombines TRBV7-9 with TRBJ2-7; 8 bases are shared with TRBD1. The sequencing input was peripheral blood. This receptor was obtained from a woman aged 80 or older with active COVID-19. The CDR3 protein is CASSLAPGGAGPAYEQYF. For the CDR3, the DNA is TGTGCCAGCAGCTTAGCACCAGGGGGCGCCGGGCCTGCTTACGAGCAGTACTTC.